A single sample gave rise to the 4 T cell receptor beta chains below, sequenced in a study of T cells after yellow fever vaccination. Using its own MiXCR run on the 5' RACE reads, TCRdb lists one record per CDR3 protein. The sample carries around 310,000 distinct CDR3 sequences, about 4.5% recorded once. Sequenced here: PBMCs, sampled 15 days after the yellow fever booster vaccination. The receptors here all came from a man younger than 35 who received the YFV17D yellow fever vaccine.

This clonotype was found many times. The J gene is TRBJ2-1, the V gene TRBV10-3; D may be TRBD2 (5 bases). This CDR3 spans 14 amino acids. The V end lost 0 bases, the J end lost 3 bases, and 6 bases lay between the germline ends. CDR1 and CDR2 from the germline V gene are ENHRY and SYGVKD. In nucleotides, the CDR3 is TGTGCCATCAGTGAGTCGGGGAGCTACAATGAGCAGTTCTTC. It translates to CAISESGSYNEQFF.

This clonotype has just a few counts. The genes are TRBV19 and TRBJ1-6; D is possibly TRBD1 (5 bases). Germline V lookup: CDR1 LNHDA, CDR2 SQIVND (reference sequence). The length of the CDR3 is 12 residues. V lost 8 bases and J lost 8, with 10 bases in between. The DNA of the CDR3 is TGTGCCAGTCGGGACCCACATTCACCCCTCCACTTT. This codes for CASRDPHSPLHF.

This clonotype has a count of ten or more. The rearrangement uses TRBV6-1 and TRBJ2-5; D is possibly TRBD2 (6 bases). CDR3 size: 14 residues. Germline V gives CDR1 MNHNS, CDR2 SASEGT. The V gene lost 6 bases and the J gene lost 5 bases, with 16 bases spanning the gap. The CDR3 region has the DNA TGTGCCAGCAGGTTTGGGGCGGGGATGGAGACCCAGTACTTC. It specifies CASRFGAGMETQYF.

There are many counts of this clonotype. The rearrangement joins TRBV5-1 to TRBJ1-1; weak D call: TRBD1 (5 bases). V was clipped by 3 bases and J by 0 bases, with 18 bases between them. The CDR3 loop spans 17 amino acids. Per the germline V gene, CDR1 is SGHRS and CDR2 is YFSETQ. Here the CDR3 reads CASSSTQYDSLNTEAFF. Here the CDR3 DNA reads TGCGCCAGCAGCTCGACACAATACGACAGTTTGAACACTGAAGCTTTCTTT.